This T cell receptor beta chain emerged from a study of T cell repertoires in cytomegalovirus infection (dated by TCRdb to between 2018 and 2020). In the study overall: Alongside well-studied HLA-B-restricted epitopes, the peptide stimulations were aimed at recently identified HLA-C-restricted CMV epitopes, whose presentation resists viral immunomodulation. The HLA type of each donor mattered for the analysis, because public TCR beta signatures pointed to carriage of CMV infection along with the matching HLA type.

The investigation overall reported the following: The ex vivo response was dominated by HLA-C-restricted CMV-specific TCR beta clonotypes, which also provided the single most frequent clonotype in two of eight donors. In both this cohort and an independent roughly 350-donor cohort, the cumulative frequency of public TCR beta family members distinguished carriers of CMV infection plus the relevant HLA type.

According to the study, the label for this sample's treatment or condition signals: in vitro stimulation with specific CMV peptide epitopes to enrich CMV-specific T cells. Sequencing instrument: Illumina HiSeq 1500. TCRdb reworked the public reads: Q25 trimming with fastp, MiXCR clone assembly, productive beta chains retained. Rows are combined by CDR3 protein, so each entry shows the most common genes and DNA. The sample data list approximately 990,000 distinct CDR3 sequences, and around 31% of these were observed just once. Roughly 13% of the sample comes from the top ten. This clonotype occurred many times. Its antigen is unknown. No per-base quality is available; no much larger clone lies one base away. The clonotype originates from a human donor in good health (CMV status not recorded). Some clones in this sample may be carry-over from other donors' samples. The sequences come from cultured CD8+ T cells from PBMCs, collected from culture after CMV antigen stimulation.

The nucleotide sequence reads TGTGCCAGCAGCCTAACGGGACAGTACAGGGTGAACACTGAAGCTTTCTTT. The translation is CASSLTGQYRVNTEAFF. The chain was built from TRBV11-2 and TRBJ1-1; TRBD1 aligns with 7 central bases. As encoded in the germline V gene, CDR1 is SGHAT while CDR2 is FQNNGV. Trimming removed 5 bases from V and 0 bases from J; the gene matches leave 12 bases unexplained. The CDR3 goes from the cysteine to the phenylalanine over 17 residues. The read is trimmed to its CDR3 DNA, 51 bases read in frame from base 1.